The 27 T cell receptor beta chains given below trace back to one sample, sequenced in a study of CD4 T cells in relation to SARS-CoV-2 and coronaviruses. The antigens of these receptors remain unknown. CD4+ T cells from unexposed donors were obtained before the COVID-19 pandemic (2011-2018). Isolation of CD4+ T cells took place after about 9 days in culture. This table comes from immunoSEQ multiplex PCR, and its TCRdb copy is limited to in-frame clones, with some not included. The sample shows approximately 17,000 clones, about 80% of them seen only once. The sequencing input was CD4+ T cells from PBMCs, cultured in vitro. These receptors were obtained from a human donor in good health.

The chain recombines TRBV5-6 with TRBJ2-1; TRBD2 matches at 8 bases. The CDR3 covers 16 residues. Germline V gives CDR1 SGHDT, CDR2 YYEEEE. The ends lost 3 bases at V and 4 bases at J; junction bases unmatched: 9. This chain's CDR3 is CASSSGGRGVYNEQFF. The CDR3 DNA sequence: TGTGCCAGCAGCTCTGGAGGGCGGGGGGTTTACAATGAGCAGTTCTTC. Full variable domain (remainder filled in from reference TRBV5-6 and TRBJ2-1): DAGVTQSPTHLIKTRGQQVTLRCSPKSGHDTVSWYQQALGQGPQFIFQYYEEEERQRGNFPDRFSGHQFPNYSSELNVNALLLGDSALYLCASSSGGRGVYNEQFFGPGTRLTVL.

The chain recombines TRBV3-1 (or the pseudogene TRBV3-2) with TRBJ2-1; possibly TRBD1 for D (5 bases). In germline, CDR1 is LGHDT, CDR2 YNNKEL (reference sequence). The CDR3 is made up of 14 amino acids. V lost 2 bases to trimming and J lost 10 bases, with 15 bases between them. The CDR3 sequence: CASSQSQDMREQFF. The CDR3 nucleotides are TGTGCCAGCAGCCAATCTCAGGACATGCGAGAGCAGTTCTTC.

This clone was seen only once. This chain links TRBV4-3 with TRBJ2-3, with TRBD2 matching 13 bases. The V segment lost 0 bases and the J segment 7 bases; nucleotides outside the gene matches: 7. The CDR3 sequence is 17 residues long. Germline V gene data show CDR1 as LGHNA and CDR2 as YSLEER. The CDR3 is CASSQDRLAGGVNTQYF. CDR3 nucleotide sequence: TGCGCCAGCAGCCAAGATCGACTAGCGGGAGGAGTGAATACGCAGTATTTT.

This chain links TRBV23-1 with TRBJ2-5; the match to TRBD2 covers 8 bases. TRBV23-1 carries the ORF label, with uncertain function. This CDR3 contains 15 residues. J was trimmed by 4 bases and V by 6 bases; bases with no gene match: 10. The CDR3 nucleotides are TGCGCCAGCAGATCGGCGGGAGGTTTTCCAGAGACCCAGTACTTC. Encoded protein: CASRSAGGFPETQYF.

CDR3 nucleotide sequence: TGTGCCAGTAGGACTAGCGGGAGGGTCCCCATGAACACCGGGGAGCTGTTTTTT. Its protein is CASRTSGRVPMNTGELFF. V usage is TRBV19 and J usage is TRBJ2-2; 14 bases align to TRBD2. CDR1 LNHDA and CDR2 SQIVND come from the germline V gene (reference sequence). Trimming cost V 6 bases and J 1 base; bases outside gene matches: 7. The CDR3 runs 18 residues.

CDR3 protein: CASGGMKNIQYF. CDR3 bases: TGTGCCTCGGGCGGCATGAAAAACATTCAGTACTTC. J is TRBJ2-4 and V is TRBV5-8; D is unresolved. This CDR3 is built from 12 residues. Germline V gene sequence: CDR1 SGHTS, CDR2 YDEGEE. The germline V and J ends were trimmed by 10 bases and 4 bases, with 12 bases remaining between them. The full variable domain, with the rest looked up from reference TRBV5-8 and TRBJ2-4, is EAGVTQSPTHLIKTRGQQATLRCSPISGHTSVYWYQQALGLGLQFLLWYDEGEERNRGNFPPRFSGRQFPNYSSELNVNALELEDSALYLCASGGMKNIQYFGAGTRLSVL.

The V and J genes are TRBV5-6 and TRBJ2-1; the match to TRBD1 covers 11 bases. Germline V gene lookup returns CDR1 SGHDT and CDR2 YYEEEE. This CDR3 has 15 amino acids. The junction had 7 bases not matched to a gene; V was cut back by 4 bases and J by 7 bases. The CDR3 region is CASSQGTGGWNEQFF. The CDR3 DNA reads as TGTGCCAGCAGCCAGGGGACAGGGGGATGGAATGAGCAGTTCTTC.

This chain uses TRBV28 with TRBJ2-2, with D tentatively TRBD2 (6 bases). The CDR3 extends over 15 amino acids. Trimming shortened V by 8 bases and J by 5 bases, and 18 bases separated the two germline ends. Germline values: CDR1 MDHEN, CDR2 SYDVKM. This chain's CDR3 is CASGVEGLATGELFF. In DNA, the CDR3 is TGTGCCAGCGGGGTGGAGGGTCTAGCGACCGGGGAGCTGTTTTTT.

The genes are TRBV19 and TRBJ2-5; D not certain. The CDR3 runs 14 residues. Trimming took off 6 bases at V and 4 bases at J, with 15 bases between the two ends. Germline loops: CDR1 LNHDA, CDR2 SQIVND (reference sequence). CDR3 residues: CASSTQETVETQYF. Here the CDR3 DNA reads TGTGCCAGTAGCACCCAGGAAACCGTAGAGACCCAGTACTTC.

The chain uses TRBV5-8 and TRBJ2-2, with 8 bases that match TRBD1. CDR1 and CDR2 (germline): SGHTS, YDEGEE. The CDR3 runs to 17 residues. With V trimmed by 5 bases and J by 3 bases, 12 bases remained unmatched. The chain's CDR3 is CASRPPPRGQDTGELFF. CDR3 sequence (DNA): TGTGCCAGCAGGCCCCCACCCAGGGGGCAGGACACCGGGGAGCTGTTTTTT.

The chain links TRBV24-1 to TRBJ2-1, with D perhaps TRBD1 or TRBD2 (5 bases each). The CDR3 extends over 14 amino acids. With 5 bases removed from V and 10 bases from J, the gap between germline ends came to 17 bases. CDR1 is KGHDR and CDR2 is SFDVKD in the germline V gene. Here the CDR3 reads CATSGHGAVEEQFF. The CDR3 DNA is TGTGCCACCAGTGGTCACGGGGCGGTGGAAGAGCAGTTCTTC.

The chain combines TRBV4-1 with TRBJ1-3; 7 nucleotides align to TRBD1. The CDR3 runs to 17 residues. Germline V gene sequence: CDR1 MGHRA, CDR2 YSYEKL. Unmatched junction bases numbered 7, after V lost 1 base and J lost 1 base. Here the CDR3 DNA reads TGCGCCAGCAGCCAAGCAGGGACAGCAAGATCTGGAAACACCATATATTTT. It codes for CASSQAGTARSGNTIYF.

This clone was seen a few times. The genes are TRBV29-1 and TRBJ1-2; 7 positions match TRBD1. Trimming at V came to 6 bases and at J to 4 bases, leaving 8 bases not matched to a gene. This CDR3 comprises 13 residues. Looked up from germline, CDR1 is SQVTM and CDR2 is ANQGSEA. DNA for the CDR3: TGCAGCGTAGGAGACAGGGCTGGCTATGGCTACACCTTC. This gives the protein CSVGDRAGYGYTF.

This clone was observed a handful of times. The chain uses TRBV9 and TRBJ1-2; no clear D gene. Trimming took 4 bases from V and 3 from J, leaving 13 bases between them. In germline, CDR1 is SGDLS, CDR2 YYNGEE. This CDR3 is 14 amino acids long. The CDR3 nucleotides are TGTGCCAGCAGCCCCCTGGCCGTTGACTATGGCTACACCTTC. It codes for CASSPLAVDYGYTF.

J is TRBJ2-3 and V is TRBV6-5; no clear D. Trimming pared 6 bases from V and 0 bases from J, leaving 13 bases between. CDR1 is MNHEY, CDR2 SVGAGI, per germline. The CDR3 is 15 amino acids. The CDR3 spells CASSYRNPSTDTQYF. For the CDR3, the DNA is TGTGCCAGCAGCTATAGGAACCCTAGCACAGATACGCAGTATTTT.

This chain's CDR3 is CASSEPRGVSSGANVLTF. Written as DNA, the CDR3 is TGTGCCAGCAGTGAGCCGCGCGGGGTGAGCTCTGGGGCCAACGTCCTGACTTTC. This chain links TRBV2 with TRBJ2-6; maybe TRBD2 (6 bases). The length of the CDR3 is 18 residues. V was pared by 3 bases and J by 0 bases, with 15 bases between. Germline-derived CDR1 and CDR2 are SNHLY and FYNNEI. The full variable domain, with the rest looked up from reference TRBV2 and TRBJ2-6, is EPEVTQTPSHQVTQMGQEVILRCVPISNHLYFYWYRQILGQKVEFLVSFYNNEISEKSEIFDDQFSVERPDGSNFTLKIRSTKLEDSAMYFCASSEPRGVSSGANVLTFGAGSRLTVL.

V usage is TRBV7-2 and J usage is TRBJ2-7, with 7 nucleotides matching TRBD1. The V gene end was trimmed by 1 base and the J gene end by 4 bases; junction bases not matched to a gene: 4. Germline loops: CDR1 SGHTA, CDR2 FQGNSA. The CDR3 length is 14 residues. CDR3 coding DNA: TGTGCCAGCAGCTTAGTCCAGGGGGTTTACGAGCAGTACTTC. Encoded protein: CASSLVQGVYEQYF.

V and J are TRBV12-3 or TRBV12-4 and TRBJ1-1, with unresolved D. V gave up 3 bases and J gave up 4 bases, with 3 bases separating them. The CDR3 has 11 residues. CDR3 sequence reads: CASSFRTEAFF. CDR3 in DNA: TGTGCCAGCAGTTTCCGCACTGAAGCTTTCTTT.

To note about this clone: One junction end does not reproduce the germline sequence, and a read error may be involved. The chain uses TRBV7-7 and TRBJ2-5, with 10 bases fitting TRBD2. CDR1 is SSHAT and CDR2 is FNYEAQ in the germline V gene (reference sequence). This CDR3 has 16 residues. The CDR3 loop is CASSLAGGKGEETQYF. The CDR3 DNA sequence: TGTGCTAGCAGCTTAGCGGGAGGAAAAGGGGAAGAGACCCAGTACTTC.

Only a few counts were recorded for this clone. The CDR3, as DNA: TGTGCCAGCTCACCGGGAGAGACCCAGTACTTC. As protein: CASSPGETQYF. The chain employs TRBV18 and TRBJ2-5; no clear D gene. The germline CDR1 and CDR2 sequences are KGHSH and LQKENI. V was shortened by 3 bases and J by 4 bases, with 3 bases between the two germline ends. The CDR3 is made up of 11 amino acids.

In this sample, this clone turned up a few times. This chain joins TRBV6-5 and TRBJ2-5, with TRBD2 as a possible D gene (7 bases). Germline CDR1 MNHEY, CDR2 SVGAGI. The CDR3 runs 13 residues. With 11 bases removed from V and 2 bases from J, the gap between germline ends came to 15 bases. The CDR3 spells CAEGGKGQETQYF. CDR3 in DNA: TGTGCCGAGGGGGGGAAAGGACAAGAGACCCAGTACTTC.

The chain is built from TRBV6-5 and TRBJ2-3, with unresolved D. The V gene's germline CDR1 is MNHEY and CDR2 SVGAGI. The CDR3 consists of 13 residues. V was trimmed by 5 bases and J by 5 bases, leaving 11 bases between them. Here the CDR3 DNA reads TGTGCCAGCAGTAGCCCCTTGGGAGATACGCAGTATTTT. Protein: CASSSPLGDTQYF.

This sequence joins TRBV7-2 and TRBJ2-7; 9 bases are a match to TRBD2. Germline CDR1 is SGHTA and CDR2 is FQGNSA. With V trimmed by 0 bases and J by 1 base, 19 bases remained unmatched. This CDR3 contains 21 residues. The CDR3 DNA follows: TGTGCCAGCAGCTTAGCGACACACCTAGCGGGAACCGCTGGGGGATCCTACGAGCAGTACTTC. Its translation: CASSLATHLAGTAGGSYEQYF.

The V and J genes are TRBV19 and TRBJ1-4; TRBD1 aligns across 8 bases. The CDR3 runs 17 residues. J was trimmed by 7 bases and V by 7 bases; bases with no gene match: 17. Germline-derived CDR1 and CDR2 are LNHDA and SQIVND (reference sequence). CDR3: CASTLHTGWDRSEKLFF. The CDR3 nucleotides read TGTGCCAGTACCCTTCACACAGGATGGGACAGGAGTGAAAAACTGTTTTTT.

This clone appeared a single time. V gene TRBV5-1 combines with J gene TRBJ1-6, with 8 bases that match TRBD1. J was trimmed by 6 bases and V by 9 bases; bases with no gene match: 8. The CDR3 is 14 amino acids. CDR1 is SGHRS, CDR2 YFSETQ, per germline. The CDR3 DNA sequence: TGCGCCACCAGGGACAGGACGTCTAATTCACCCCTCCACTTT. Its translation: CATRDRTSNSPLHF.

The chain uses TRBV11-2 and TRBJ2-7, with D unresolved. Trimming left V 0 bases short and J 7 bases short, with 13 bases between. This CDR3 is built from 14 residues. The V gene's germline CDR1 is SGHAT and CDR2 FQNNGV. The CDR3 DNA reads TGTGCCAGCAGCTTAGATCGAATGATCTTTGAGCAGTACTTC. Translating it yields CASSLDRMIFEQYF.

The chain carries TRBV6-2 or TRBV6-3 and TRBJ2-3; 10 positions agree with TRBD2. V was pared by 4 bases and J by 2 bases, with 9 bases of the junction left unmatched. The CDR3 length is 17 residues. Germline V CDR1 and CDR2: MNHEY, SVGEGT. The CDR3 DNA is TGTGCCAGCAGTTCACGACTAGCGGGCGTTCCCACAGATACGCAGTATTTT. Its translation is CASSSRLAGVPTDTQYF.